This T cell receptor beta chain was observed in a study of blood T cell repertoires in COVID-19. On the study more broadly: Specimens from acute and convalescent COVID-19 originated in the United States, Italy and Spain. T cells, B-cell-depleted T cells, or PBMCs provided the cDNA or gDNA that served as material.

Original methodology: By means of reference gene primer amplification, nucleated cell counts were estimated. Assay used: immunoSEQ multiplex PCR; TCRdb lists only in-frame clones, some missing. The V and J calls and clone size come from that table; D and trimming were worked out from the DNA. The sample has under 150,000 clones, approximately 87% seen once; the top ten hold approximately 8%. Germline values: CDR1 SGHRS, CDR2 YFSETQ. J lost 0 bases, V lost 6 bases, and 5 bases had no gene match. This CDR3 spans 15 amino acids. V gene TRBV5-1 combines with J gene TRBJ2-2, with TRBD2 matching 7 bases. What was sequenced was peripheral blood. This TCR was sampled from a man in his fifties or sixties with acute or convalescent COVID-19. CDR3: CASTPGGANTGELFF. Here the CDR3 DNA reads TGCGCCAGCACCCCTGGGGGGGCGAACACCGGGGAGCTGTTTTTT.